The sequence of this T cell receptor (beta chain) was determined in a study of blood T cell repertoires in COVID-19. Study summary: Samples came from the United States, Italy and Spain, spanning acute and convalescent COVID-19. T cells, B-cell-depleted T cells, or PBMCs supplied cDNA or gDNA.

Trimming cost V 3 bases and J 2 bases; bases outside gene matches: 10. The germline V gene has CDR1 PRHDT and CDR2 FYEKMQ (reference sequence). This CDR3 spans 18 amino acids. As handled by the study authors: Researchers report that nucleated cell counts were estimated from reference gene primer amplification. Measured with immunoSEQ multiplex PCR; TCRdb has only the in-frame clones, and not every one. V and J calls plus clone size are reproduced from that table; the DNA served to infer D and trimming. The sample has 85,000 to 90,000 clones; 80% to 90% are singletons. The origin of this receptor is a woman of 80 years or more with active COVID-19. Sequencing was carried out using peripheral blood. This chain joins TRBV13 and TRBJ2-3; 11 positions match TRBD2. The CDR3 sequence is CASSFIAGGVGATDTQYF. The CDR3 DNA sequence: TGTGCCAGCAGCTTCATAGCGGGAGGGGTGGGGGCCACAGATACGCAGTATTTT.